This entry lists 8 T cell receptor beta chains sequenced from one sample in a study of blood T cells in healthy people across ages (dated by TCRdb to about 2015). Receptors were amplified or captured by 5' RACE. The listed sequencing device is Illumina HiSeq 2500. A second PCR of roughly 7 to 11 cycles was performed with a sample-barcoded 5' primer and a J-beta primer mix. TCRdb reran the public reads through fastp at Q25 and MiXCR, keeping productive beta chains. Entries are consolidated by CDR3 protein sequence, retaining the most common genes and DNA. For this sample there are about 780,000 distinct CDR3 sequences; about a quarter appear just once. The ten largest clones add up to around 3% of the sample. These data were also filed under a second study, of T cells of mothers and their children.

The sequenced sample was blood. Every receptor here comes from a boy younger than 18 in good health.

This clonotype appeared many times. CDR3 protein: CASSYVPTEASYEQYF. The DNA of the CDR3 is TGCGCCAGCAGCTACGTTCCGACAGAGGCGTCCTACGAGCAGTACTTC. The J gene is TRBJ2-7, the V gene TRBV5-1, with TRBD1 as a possible D gene (5 bases). V lost 3 bases and J lost 1, with 17 bases in between. This CDR3 is built from 16 residues. The V gene's germline CDR1 is SGHRS and CDR2 YFSETQ.

This rearrangement joins TRBV4-2 to TRBJ1-6; D unresolved. The germline CDR1 and CDR2 sequences are LGHNA and YNFKEQ. The V end lost 0 bases, the J end lost 13 bases, and 7 bases lay between the germline ends. The CDR3 consists of 12 residues. The CDR3 DNA reads TGTGCCAGCAGCCAAGATGATACGCCCCTCCACTTT. Translated: CASSQDDTPLHF.

This clonotype was counted many times. The gene calls are TRBV4-2 and TRBJ2-1, with 8 nucleotides matching TRBD2. Germline-derived CDR1 and CDR2 are LGHNA and YNFKEQ. Losses at the gene ends were 0 bases for V and 8 bases for J; bases not matched to a gene: 9. The CDR3 contains 16 residues. CDR3 in amino acids: CASSQDIRGGRYEQFF. Here the CDR3 DNA reads TGTGCCAGCAGCCAAGATATCCGGGGGGGCAGGTATGAGCAGTTCTTC.

The chain employs TRBV6-5 and TRBJ1-2, with 8 bases fitting TRBD1. Per the germline V gene, CDR1 is MNHEY and CDR2 is SVGAGI. CDR3 length: 13 residues. J was trimmed by 4 bases and V by 6 bases; bases with no gene match: 4. The CDR3 nucleotides read TGTGCCAGCAGCCGGGACAGGAGCTATGGCTACACCTTC. It codes for CASSRDRSYGYTF.

This clonotype appeared a few times. V and J are TRBV6-2 or TRBV6-3 and TRBJ2-6; D uncertain. The germline V gene encodes CDR1 MNHEY and CDR2 SVGEGT. V lost 7 bases to trimming and J lost 0 bases, with 10 bases between them. The CDR3 extends over 15 amino acids. DNA of the CDR3: TGTGCCAGCACTCCCTTGTCCTCTGGGGCCAACGTCCTGACTTTC. Protein sequence: CASTPLSSGANVLTF.

The chain is built from TRBV2 and TRBJ1-4, with a possible D match to TRBD1 (5 bases). The CDR3 consists of 14 residues. Germline values: CDR1 SNHLY, CDR2 FYNNEI. V was trimmed by 8 bases and J by 1 base, leaving 11 bases between them. The CDR3 sequence: CASGDRRTNEKLFF. DNA of the CDR3: TGTGCCAGCGGGGACCGACGAACTAATGAAAAACTGTTTTTT.

This clonotype was observed a handful of times. The V and J genes are TRBV29-1 and TRBJ2-4; D might be TRBD1 (5 bases). Germline values: CDR1 SQVTM, CDR2 ANQGSEA. V was shortened by 7 bases and J by 8 bases, with 15 bases between the two germline ends. The CDR3 loop spans 12 amino acids. CDR3 residues: CSASLLGDIQYF. The CDR3 nucleotides read TGCAGCGCCTCACTTCTAGGGGACATTCAGTACTTC. Filled out from reference TRBV29-1 and TRBJ2-4, the complete variable domain reads SAVISQKPSRDICQRGTSLTIQCQVDSQVTMMFWYRQQPGQSLTLIATANQGSEATYESGFVIDKFPISRPNLTFSTLTVSNMSPEDSSIYLCSASLLGDIQYFGAGTRLSVL.

This chain connects TRBV2 to TRBJ1-2, with TRBD1 identical over 8 bases. J lost 2 bases, V lost 11 bases, and 16 bases had no gene match. The CDR3 totals 16 residues. Germline CDR1 reads SNHLY; CDR2 reads FYNNEI. In DNA form, the CDR3 reads TGTGCCGGCACCGACCCCCGGGACAGGAGAAACTATGGCTACACCTTC. Residues: CAGTDPRDRRNYGYTF.